This T cell receptor (beta chain) is drawn from a study of neoadjuvant anti-PD-1 for oral cavity cancer. CDR3 length equals 10 residues. Germline-derived CDR1 and CDR2 are MDHEN and SYDVKM. V lost 6 bases and J 11 bases, leaving 10 bases between the germline ends. Study-level points and caveats: After neoadjuvant nivolumab, PBMC T cell clonality was significantly higher in non-responders than responders.

Stated time point: after neoadjuvant nivolumab, at surgical resection. Only in-frame clones appear in the TCRdb table, and some are missing; sequencing was by immunoSEQ multiplex PCR. The table has approximately 9,500 clones, just under 70% seen once. Note on this clone: Its antigen is unidentified.

This clonotype originated in a person between 35 and 79 years old with oral cavity squamous cell carcinoma. The chain links TRBV28 to TRBJ1-1; TRBD1 might be the D (5 bases). This specimen was PBMCs, taken after nivolumab (anti-PD-1) treatment. CDR3 loop: CASRRGRAFF. CDR3 nucleotide sequence: TGTGCCAGCAGGAGGGGTAGGGCTTTCTTT.